This TCR beta chain was found in a study of T cell changes during pregnancy in multiple sclerosis (dated by TCRdb to between 2018 and 2020). With regard to the full study: The study looked at changes in the T cell repertoire across pregnancy in women with multiple sclerosis.

Receptor libraries were prepared by the immunoSEQ multiplex PCR assay. This immuneACCESS table, as held by TCRdb, lists in-frame sequences with V and J called but not all clones. Of the missing ones, under half trace to an unresolved V gene in checked studies; the others have no known cause. For this sample there are about 21,000 clones; around nine tenths appear just once. Roughly 0.99% of the sample goes to the ten largest clones. Note on this clone: This clone's antigen is unknown. One base away there is no much larger clone; base qualities are not given.

CDR1 and CDR2 are read off the germline V gene as MNHNS and SASEGT. V and J are truncated by 1 base and 1 base respectively, leaving an intervening sequence of 11 bases. Reading from cysteine to phenylalanine, the CDR3 counts 16 amino acids. The DNA shown is the 48-base CDR3, in frame from base 1. This receptor was identified in a female donor in good health, enrolled as a control in a pregnancy study. This material consisted of CD4+ T cells from peripheral blood mononuclear cells, taken in the first trimester of pregnancy. Recombination joined TRBV6-1 with TRBJ1-5; there is no confident call for the D gene. The CDR3 protein sequence reads: CASSEVGEKSNQPQHF. The nucleotide sequence is TGTGCCAGCAGTGAAGTTGGGGAGAAGAGCAATCAGCCCCAGCATTTT.